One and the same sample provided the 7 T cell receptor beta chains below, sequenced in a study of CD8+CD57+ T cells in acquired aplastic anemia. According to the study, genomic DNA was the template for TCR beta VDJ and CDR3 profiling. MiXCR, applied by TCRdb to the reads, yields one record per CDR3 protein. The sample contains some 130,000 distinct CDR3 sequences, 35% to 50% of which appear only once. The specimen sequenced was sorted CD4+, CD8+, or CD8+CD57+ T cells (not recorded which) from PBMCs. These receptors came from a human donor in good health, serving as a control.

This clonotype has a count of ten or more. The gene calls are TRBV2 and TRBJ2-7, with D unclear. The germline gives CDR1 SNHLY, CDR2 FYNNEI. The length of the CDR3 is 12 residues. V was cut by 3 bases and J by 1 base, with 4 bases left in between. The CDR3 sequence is CASSERSYEQYF. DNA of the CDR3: TGTGCCAGCAGTGAGCGATCCTACGAGCAGTACTTC.

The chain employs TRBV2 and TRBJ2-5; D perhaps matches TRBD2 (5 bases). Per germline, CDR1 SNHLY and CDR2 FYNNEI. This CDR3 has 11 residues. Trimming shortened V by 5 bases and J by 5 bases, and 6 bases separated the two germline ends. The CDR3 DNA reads TGTGCCAGCAGTAAGCGGGAGACCCAGTACTTC. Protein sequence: CASSKRETQYF.

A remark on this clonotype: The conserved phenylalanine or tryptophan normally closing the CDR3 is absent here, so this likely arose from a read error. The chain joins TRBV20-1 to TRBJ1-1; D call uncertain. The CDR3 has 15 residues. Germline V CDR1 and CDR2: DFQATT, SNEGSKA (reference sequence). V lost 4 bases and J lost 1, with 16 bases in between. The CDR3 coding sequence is TGCAGTGCTATCCCTGCCGGGCGGACGAACACTGAAGCTTTCCTT. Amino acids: CSAIPAGRTNTEAFL.

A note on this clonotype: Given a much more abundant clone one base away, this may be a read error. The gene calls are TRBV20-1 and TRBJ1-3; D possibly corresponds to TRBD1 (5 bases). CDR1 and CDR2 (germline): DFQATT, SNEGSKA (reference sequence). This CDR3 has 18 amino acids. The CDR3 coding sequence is TGCAGTGCTAGAGGTACCCAGGGAGGGACCCATCCTGGAAACACCATGTATTTT. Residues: CSARGTQGGTHPGNTMYF.

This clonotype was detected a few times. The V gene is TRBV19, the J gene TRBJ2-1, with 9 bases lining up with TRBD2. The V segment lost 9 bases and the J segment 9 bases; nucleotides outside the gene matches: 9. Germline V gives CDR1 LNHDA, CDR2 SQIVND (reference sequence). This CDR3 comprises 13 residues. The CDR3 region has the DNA TGTGCCAGCAGTTTCGGACTAGCGAGTGAGCAGTTCTTC. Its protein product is CASSFGLASEQFF.

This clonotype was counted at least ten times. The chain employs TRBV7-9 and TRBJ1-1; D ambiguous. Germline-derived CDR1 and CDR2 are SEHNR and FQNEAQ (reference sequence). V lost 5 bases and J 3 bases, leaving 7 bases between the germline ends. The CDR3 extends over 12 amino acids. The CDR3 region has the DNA TGTGCCAGCAGCATCATCTACACTGAAGCTTTCTTT. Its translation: CASSIIYTEAFF.

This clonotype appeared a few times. The CDR3 DNA sequence: TGTGCCAGCAGTTTCCCCTGGACGTATAAAACTAGCACAGATACGCAGTATTTT. It codes for CASSFPWTYKTSTDTQYF. The genes are TRBV12-3 or TRBV12-4 and TRBJ2-3; D unresolved. The CDR3 length is 18 residues. V gave up 3 bases and J gave up 0 bases, with 19 bases separating them.